This T cell receptor beta chain stems from a study of spatial heterogeneity in lung cancer. Documented time point: sample taken at primary tumor resection. In each case, whole RNA from tumor, nontumor lung or frozen PBMC was sequenced unsorted. TCRdb analysed the 5' RACE reads with MiXCR anew, one entry per CDR3 protein. The sample gives thousands of distinct CDR3 sequences, more than 10% of which show up once; roughly 22% is in the top ten. This CDR3 is built from 16 residues. The V and J ends lost 4 bases and 0 bases respectively, with 14 bases between them. CDR1 is LGHNA, CDR2 YSLEER, per germline. Many counts were recorded for this clonotype.

This chain connects TRBV4-3 to TRBJ2-3; D not certain. The receptor comes from a female donor with early-stage non-small cell lung cancer. The material sequenced was normal lung tissue next to the tumor, taken at surgery. CDR3 coding DNA: TGCGCCAGCAGCCCGACATTTTCCGAAAGCACAGATACGCAGTATTTT. Protein product: CASSPTFSESTDTQYF.